The 29 T cell receptor beta chains reported below all come from one sample, sequenced in a study of shared clonotypes between healthy human individuals. Data came from immunoSEQ multiplex PCR; TCRdb stores just in-frame clones and leaves some out. The sample holds approximately 100,000 clones, roughly two thirds seen once. The source material was memory CD8+ T cells sorted from blood. Subset denoted: CD45RO+ cells pooled with CCR7-negative TemRA cells. These receptors were taken from a man aged 25 to 45 in good health.

V and J are TRBV15 and TRBJ2-5; D perhaps matches TRBD1 (5 bases). The CDR3 is made up of 14 amino acids. Trimming left V 4 bases short and J 3 bases short, with 12 bases between. Germline CDR1 and CDR2: LNHNV and YYDKDF (reference sequence). This chain's CDR3 is CATSTWTSEETQYF. The CDR3 coding sequence is TGTGCCACCAGCACTTGGACATCGGAAGAGACCCAGTACTTC.

The chain uses TRBV25-1 and TRBJ2-7; D gene ambiguous. The ends were cut back, 4 bases at V and 4 bases at J, with 17 bases in the middle. The CDR3 is 15 amino acids. Germline V gene data show CDR1 as MGHDK and CDR2 as SYGVNS. The CDR3: CASSGPGEPKYEQYF. CDR3 DNA: TGTGCCAGCAGTGGCCCCGGAGAGCCTAAGTACGAGCAGTACTTC.

The table lists this clone with a few counts. This sequence joins TRBV11-2 and TRBJ1-2; no clear D. Germline CDR1 and CDR2: SGHAT and FQNNGV. The CDR3 has 13 residues. The germline V and J ends were trimmed by 4 bases and 8 bases, with 14 bases remaining between them. DNA for the CDR3: TGTGCCAGCAGCTCAGACCTACTCTGGGGCTACACCTTC. This codes for CASSSDLLWGYTF.

The gene calls are TRBV13 and TRBJ2-3, with 13 bases lining up with TRBD2. Germline V gene lookup returns CDR1 PRHDT and CDR2 FYEKMQ (reference sequence). With 4 bases clipped from V and 2 bases from J, the junction kept 3 bases outside the gene matches. This CDR3 is 16 amino acids long. This CDR3 reads CASSSGLAGATDTQYF. The CDR3 region has the DNA TGTGCCAGCAGCTCCGGACTAGCGGGAGCCACAGATACGCAGTATTTT.

This chain links TRBV6-4 with TRBJ2-2; TRBD2 agrees at 11 bases. The CDR3 loop spans 17 amino acids. The V and J ends lost 3 bases and 7 bases, in that order; junction bases with no gene match: 10. Germline assignment: CDR1 MRHNA and CDR2 SNTAGT. The CDR3 DNA is TGTGCCAGCAGTGAAATAGCGGGAGGGCCCTCTGGCGGGGAGCTGTTTTTT. This translates into CASSEIAGGPSGGELFF.

The V and J genes are TRBV2 and TRBJ2-2, with 8 bases identical to TRBD1. V shed 2 bases and J 14 bases; nucleotides not matched to a gene: 4. This CDR3 spans 12 amino acids. Germline assignment: CDR1 SNHLY and CDR2 FYNNEI. The CDR3 protein is CASSEYDRGLFF. The CDR3 DNA is TGTGCCAGCAGTGAATACGACAGGGGCCTGTTTTTT.

This sequence joins TRBV7-2 and TRBJ2-3; 9 nucleotides agree with TRBD1. Germline CDR1 and CDR2: SGHTA and FQGNSA. The length of the CDR3 is 18 residues. V lost 9 bases to trimming and J lost 2 bases; unmatched junction nucleotides: 18. CDR3 protein: CARSHDRGKLRDTDTQYF. CDR3 sequence (DNA): TGTGCCAGAAGCCACGACAGGGGGAAACTTCGAGACACAGATACGCAGTATTTT.

Concerning this clone: At one end, the junction sequence differs from germline, possibly due to a read error. The genes are TRBV4-1 and TRBJ2-7, with 9 bases matching TRBD2. Germline V lookup: CDR1 MGHRA, CDR2 YSYEKL. The CDR3 extends over 14 amino acids. The CDR3 nucleotides read TGCGCCAGCAGCCAAGTCCTAGCGGGGAGGGGAAAGTTCTTC. This gives the protein CASSQVLAGRGKFF.

This clone was seen only a few times. This chain joins TRBV28 and TRBJ2-7; a possible D gene is TRBD1 (6 bases). CDR3 size: 13 residues. Per the germline V gene, CDR1 is MDHEN and CDR2 is SYDVKM. Trimming took 5 bases from V and 2 from J, leaving 10 bases between them. Here the CDR3 DNA reads TGTGCCAGCAGTGATGGGACAACCTACGAGCAGTACTTC. Amino acid sequence: CASSDGTTYEQYF.

The chain has TRBV5-6 and TRBJ2-7, with 9 bases lining up with TRBD1. Germline assignment: CDR1 SGHDT and CDR2 YYEEEE. CDR3 length equals 18 residues. V lost 4 bases, J lost 2 bases, and 16 bases stayed unmatched. CDR3 DNA sequence: TGTGCCAGCAGCGGGACAGGGCGGCGGGGGATTGGGACCTACGAGCAGTACTTC. This sequence encodes CASSGTGRRGIGTYEQYF.

There are many counts of this clone. The DNA is left out, because the CDR3 cannot be placed on it with certainty; the CDR3 is given as TCRdb lists it. This chain connects TRBV5-4 to TRBJ2-7; TRBD2 is the table's D call, not checked against the DNA. 14 amino acids form the CDR3, both terminal residues included. The germline gives CDR1 SGHNT, CDR2 YYREEE (reference sequence). The CDR3 loop reads CASSFGPGVNEQYF.

This clone came up once. This sequence joins TRBV7-9 and TRBJ2-7; 9 bases are shared with TRBD1. The CDR3 totals 14 residues. J gave up 7 bases and V 4 bases, and 8 bases lay outside the gene matches. CDR1 is SEHNR, CDR2 FQNEAQ, per germline (reference sequence). The CDR3 DNA sequence: TGTGCCAGCAGCTCCCCAGGGGACAGGGCTGAGCAGTACTTC. Residues: CASSSPGDRAEQYF.

The rearrangement uses TRBV7-9 and TRBJ2-2; D gene ambiguous. This CDR3 has 12 residues. The germline CDR1 and CDR2 sequences are SEHNR and FQNEAQ (reference sequence). Trimming shortened V by 0 bases and J by 8 bases, and 4 bases separated the two germline ends. CDR3 coding DNA: TGTGCCAGCAGCTTAGCGCTTGGGGAGCTGTTTTTT. This sequence encodes CASSLALGELFF.

This sequence joins TRBV11-2 and TRBJ2-7; D could derive from TRBD1 or TRBD2 (5 bases each). CDR1 is SGHAT, CDR2 FQNNGV, per germline. V lost 3 bases, J lost 2 bases, and 11 bases lay in between. This CDR3 region has 14 residues. The CDR3 loop reads CASSFGTQAYEQYF. CDR3 nucleotide sequence: TGTGCCAGCAGCTTCGGGACCCAAGCCTACGAGCAGTACTTC.

The gene calls are TRBV13 and TRBJ1-1, with TRBD1 matching over 7 bases. CDR3 size: 13 residues. Germline loops: CDR1 PRHDT, CDR2 FYEKMQ (reference sequence). The V gene end was trimmed by 6 bases and the J gene end by 1 base; junction bases not matched to a gene: 2. DNA of the CDR3: TGTGCCAGCAGTGGACAGGAGAACACTGAAGCTTTCTTT. Translation gives CASSGQENTEAFF.

The rearrangement joins TRBV27 to TRBJ2-1, with D unclear. V was pared by 5 bases and J by 6 bases, with 11 bases between. CDR1 and CDR2 (germline): MNHEY, SMNVEV (reference sequence). The CDR3 runs to 13 residues. CDR3 residues: CASSKSDGNEQFF. The CDR3 nucleotides read TGTGCCAGCAGTAAATCTGACGGCAATGAGCAGTTCTTC.

In this sample, this clone turned up a few times. This chain joins TRBV5-4 and TRBJ2-7; TRBD1 agrees at 7 bases. The V and J ends lost 0 bases and 6 bases, in that order; junction bases with no gene match: 3. The CDR3 length is 13 residues. Germline V gives CDR1 SGHNT, CDR2 YYREEE (reference sequence). CDR3 DNA sequence: TGTGCCAGCAGCTTGGAGGGGGCAGCCGAGCAGTACTTC. Protein sequence: CASSLEGAAEQYF.

The rearrangement links TRBV7-2 to TRBJ2-7; TRBD2 is a possible D gene (6 bases). The CDR3 runs to 15 residues. Germline lookup yields CDR1 SGHTA and CDR2 FQGNSA. The germline V and J ends were trimmed by 0 bases and 3 bases, with 12 bases remaining between them. CDR3 protein: CASSLAPGGGYEQYF. The CDR3 DNA reads as TGTGCCAGCAGCTTAGCCCCTGGGGGAGGCTACGAGCAGTACTTC.

This chain connects TRBV11-2 to TRBJ2-1, with TRBD2 identical over 7 bases. CDR3 length: 17 residues. The germline V gene has CDR1 SGHAT and CDR2 FQNNGV. V lost 2 bases and J lost 8; bases outside the gene matches: 15. In nucleotides, the CDR3 is TGTGCCAGCAGCTTATTAGCGGGCATATATAAGTACGATGAGCAGTTCTTC. This codes for CASSLLAGIYKYDEQFF.

The chain employs TRBV27 and TRBJ2-7; 9 bases match TRBD2. CDR3 length: 14 amino acids. Germline V lookup: CDR1 MNHEY, CDR2 SMNVEV (reference sequence). The V segment lost 3 bases and the J segment 7 bases; nucleotides outside the gene matches: 7. The CDR3 here is CASSLAGTSQEQYF. In nucleotides, the CDR3 is TGTGCCAGCAGTTTGGCCGGGACTAGCCAGGAGCAGTACTTC.

In its sample, this clone was seen a few times. V gene TRBV7-6 combines with J gene TRBJ2-5, with a possible D match to TRBD2 (7 bases). This CDR3 comprises 13 residues. CDR1 is SGHVS, CDR2 FNYEAQ, per germline. Between the trimmed V and J ends, which lost 4 bases and 5 bases, there was a span of 11 bases. As DNA, the CDR3 is TGTGCCAGCAGCTGGGAGGGGGGGGAGACCCAGTACTTC. Translating it yields CASSWEGGETQYF.

The chain combines TRBV6-4 with TRBJ2-2, with 9 bases lining up with TRBD1. Germline trimming cut 0 bases from V and 4 bases from J; bases unmatched to any gene: 3. CDR3 size: 16 residues. Germline V lookup: CDR1 MRHNA, CDR2 SNTAGT. CDR3 amino acids: CASSDSGQGFTGELFF. In DNA form, the CDR3 reads TGTGCCAGCAGTGACTCGGGACAGGGTTTCACCGGGGAGCTGTTTTTT.

The chain recombines TRBV6-5 with TRBJ2-1; D might be TRBD1 (5 bases). Trimming shortened V by 7 bases and J by 6 bases, and 19 bases separated the two germline ends. Germline-derived CDR1 and CDR2 are MNHEY and SVGAGI. This CDR3 is built from 15 residues. The CDR3 here is CASKRGSSVSNEQFF. CDR3 bases: TGTGCCAGCAAAAGGGGATCATCGGTGAGCAATGAGCAGTTCTTC.

This chain links TRBV27 with TRBJ2-5, with 8 bases identical to TRBD1. J gave up 2 bases and V 7 bases, and 6 bases lay outside the gene matches. The CDR3 length is 14 residues. The germline V gene encodes CDR1 MNHEY and CDR2 SMNVEV (reference sequence). This CDR3 is CASKIGQGQETQYF. Written as DNA, the CDR3 is TGTGCCAGCAAGATTGGACAGGGACAAGAGACCCAGTACTTC.

As for this clone: A far bigger clonotype differs at one base, so this is likely a read error. This chain joins TRBV27 and TRBJ2-1; 7 bases line up with TRBD2. CDR1 and CDR2 from the germline V gene are MNHEY and SMNVEV (reference sequence). Trimming cost V 2 bases and J 9 bases; bases outside gene matches: 10. The CDR3 loop spans 15 amino acids. CDR3: CASSLAGEGGPEQFF. CDR3 in DNA: TGTGCCAGCAGTTTAGCGGGAGAGGGTGGGCCTGAGCAGTTCTTC.

This clone was recorded once. The chain links TRBV9 to TRBJ2-1, with a weak D call TRBD1 (6 bases). The V end was cut by 3 bases, the J end by 6 bases, with 13 bases between. The CDR3 covers 14 residues. CDR1 and CDR2 from the germline V gene are SGDLS and YYNGEE. CDR3 sequence: CASSAPSRGNEQFF. For the CDR3, the DNA is TGTGCCAGCAGCGCCCCATCCAGGGGCAATGAGCAGTTCTTC.

The gene calls are TRBV18 and TRBJ2-3; 7 nucleotides agree with TRBD2. Trimming took 1 base from V and 4 from J; bases not matched to a gene: 5. The CDR3 is 15 amino acids. Germline lookup yields CDR1 KGHSH and CDR2 LQKENI. The CDR3 DNA sequence: TGTGCCAGCTCACCACGAGTGGGAGGGTCAGATACGCAGTATTTT. Residues: CASSPRVGGSDTQYF.

This sequence joins TRBV4-3 and TRBJ1-4, with a tentative D call TRBD1 (6 bases). This CDR3 contains 17 residues. Germline lookup yields CDR1 LGHNA and CDR2 YSLEER. V lost 0 bases, J lost 7 bases, and 18 bases lay in between. CDR3 loop: CASSQDPRPGAPEKLFF. Written as DNA, the CDR3 is TGCGCCAGCAGCCAAGATCCCCGCCCGGGGGCTCCTGAAAAACTGTTTTTT.

The chain employs TRBV9 and TRBJ2-7, with D perhaps matching TRBD2 (6 bases). The length of the CDR3 is 14 residues. Germline values: CDR1 SGDLS, CDR2 YYNGEE. The V and J ends lost 0 bases and 3 bases respectively, with 10 bases between them. CDR3: CASSVAGEGYEQYF. DNA of the CDR3: TGTGCCAGCAGCGTAGCGGGAGAGGGCTACGAGCAGTACTTC.